The sequence of this T cell receptor (beta chain) was determined in a study of blood T cell repertoires in COVID-19. About the research overall: The United States, Italy and Spain were the sources of the acute and convalescent COVID-19 samples. The cDNA or gDNA used as material had been derived from T cells, B-cell-depleted T cells, or PBMCs.

The CDR3 is 15 residues long. Looked up from germline, CDR1 is SGHAT and CDR2 is FQDESV (reference sequence). V lost 5 bases to trimming and J lost 7 bases; unmatched junction nucleotides: 9. TCRdb keeps only in-frame clones here, not all; method: immunoSEQ multiplex PCR. The sample shows roughly 64,000 clones, roughly two thirds of them seen only once. The receptor comes from a woman in her fifties or sixties who had been exposed to COVID-19. This chain joins TRBV11-1 and TRBJ2-1; 9 bases match TRBD1. Sequencing was performed on PBMCs or T cells enriched from blood (not recorded which). CDR3 nucleotides: TGTGCCAGCAGCCCTAGTGGGACAGGGTTAAATGAGCAGTTCTTC. Protein: CASSPSGTGLNEQFF.